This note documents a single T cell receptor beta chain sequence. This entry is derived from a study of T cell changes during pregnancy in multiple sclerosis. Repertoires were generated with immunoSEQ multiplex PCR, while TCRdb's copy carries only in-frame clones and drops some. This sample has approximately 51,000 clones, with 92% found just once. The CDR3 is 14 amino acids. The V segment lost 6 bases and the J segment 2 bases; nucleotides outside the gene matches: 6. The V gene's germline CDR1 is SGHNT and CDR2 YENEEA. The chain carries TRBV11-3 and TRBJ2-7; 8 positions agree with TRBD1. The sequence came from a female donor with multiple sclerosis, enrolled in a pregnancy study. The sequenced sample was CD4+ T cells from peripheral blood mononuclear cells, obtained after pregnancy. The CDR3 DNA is TGTGCCAGCAGTCGCCGACAGGGGCCCTACGAGCAGTACTTC. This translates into CASSRRQGPYEQYF.